These 12 T cell receptor beta chains were all obtained from the same sample, sequenced in a study of cytomegalovirus exposure and HLA in healthy donors. This PCR relied on a set of 60 Vbeta primers and 13 Jbeta primers. Method: immunoSEQ multiplex PCR; TCRdb's copy keeps in-frame clones and lacks some. This repertoire shows roughly 150,000 clones, 75% to 90% found once; its top ten account for about 4%. Material: PBMCs. The receptors derive from a man aged 50 to 59 in good health and CMV-seropositive.

The CDR3 spells CASSTGLAGGPNSYEQYF. In DNA, the CDR3 is TGTGCCAGCAGTACGGGACTAGCGGGAGGGCCGAACTCCTACGAGCAGTACTTC. This chain uses TRBV28 with TRBJ2-7, with 16 bases matching TRBD2. The V segment lost 5 bases and the J segment 0 bases; nucleotides outside the gene matches: 7. The CDR3 is made up of 18 amino acids. Germline V gene lookup returns CDR1 MDHEN and CDR2 SYDVKM. The whole variable domain, filled in from reference TRBV28 and TRBJ2-7, reads DVKVTQSSRYLVKRTGEKVFLECVQDMDHENMFWYRQDPGLGLRLIYFSYDVKMKEKGDIPEGYSVSREKKERFSLILESASTNQTSMYLCASSTGLAGGPNSYEQYFGPGTRLTVT.

Note on this clone: The sample carries other DNA sequences with the same CDR3. This chain links TRBV5-6 with TRBJ2-7; 10 nucleotides match TRBD1. Per germline, CDR1 SGHDT and CDR2 YYEEEE. V lost 0 bases and J lost 4; bases outside the gene matches: 1. The CDR3 is 14 amino acids. In DNA, the CDR3 is TGTGCCAGCAGCTTGGGACAGGGGGCTTACGAGCAGTACTTC. Translating it yields CASSLGQGAYEQYF.

This chain connects TRBV9 to TRBJ2-1; D might be TRBD1 (5 bases). CDR3 length equals 17 residues. Between the trimmed V and J ends, which lost 4 bases and 0 bases, there was a span of 17 bases. Germline-derived CDR1 and CDR2 are SGDLS and YYNGEE. The CDR3 nucleotides are TGTGCCAGCAGCAGTCCCACAGGTGGAGACTCCTACAATGAGCAGTTCTTC. Encoded protein: CASSSPTGGDSYNEQFF.

The V gene is TRBV5-1, the J gene TRBJ2-2, with D possibly being TRBD1 (6 bases). The CDR3 length is 14 residues. Trimming shortened V by 0 bases and J by 8 bases, and 11 bases separated the two germline ends. The germline V gene encodes CDR1 SGHRS and CDR2 YFSETQ. CDR3 region: CASSLDQRGGELFF. Written as DNA, the CDR3 is TGCGCCAGCAGCTTGGACCAAAGGGGGGGGGAGCTGTTTTTT.

The chain recombines TRBV2 with TRBJ2-2; TRBD1 is a possible D gene (5 bases). Germline loops: CDR1 SNHLY, CDR2 FYNNEI. V was trimmed by 6 bases and J by 5 bases, leaving 13 bases between them. The CDR3 length is 14 residues. The CDR3 nucleotides are TGTGCCAGCAGCCCCCAGGGTATTACCGGGGAGCTGTTTTTT. The encoded protein is CASSPQGITGELFF.

This sequence joins TRBV9 and TRBJ2-1, with 8 positions matching TRBD2. V lost 1 base to trimming and J lost 4 bases; unmatched junction nucleotides: 7. Germline V gives CDR1 SGDLS, CDR2 YYNGEE. CDR3 length equals 16 residues. DNA for the CDR3: TGTGCCAGCAGCGTAAGAAGCGGGAGATCTTACAATGAGCAGTTCTTC. Protein product: CASSVRSGRSYNEQFF.

The chain uses TRBV7-9 and TRBJ1-2; no firm D call. Trimming took off 5 bases at V and 6 bases at J, with 19 bases between the two ends. The germline V gene encodes CDR1 SEHNR and CDR2 FQNEAQ (reference sequence). CDR3 size: 15 residues. This chain's CDR3 is CASSRESRRQNGYTF. The CDR3 coding sequence is TGTGCCAGCAGCAGAGAAAGCAGGAGGCAAAATGGCTACACCTTC.

This clone appeared once. This chain joins TRBV10-3 and TRBJ1-1; D might be TRBD1 (6 bases). From germline, CDR1 is ENHRY and CDR2 SYGVKD. This CDR3 is 15 amino acids long. The V end lost 0 bases, the J end lost 5 bases, and 13 bases lay between the germline ends. The CDR3 bases are TGTGCCATCAGTGAGTCGGCGGGGGCAGGAACTGAAGCTTTCTTT. Its translation: CAISESAGAGTEAFF.

The chain is built from TRBV30 and TRBJ1-2; a weak D match, TRBD1 (5 bases). The CDR3 spans 12 residues. V was cut by 4 bases and J by 8 bases, with 14 bases left in between. Germline V CDR1 and CDR2: GTSNPN, SVGIG (reference sequence). The CDR3 DNA sequence: TGTGCCTGGAATCAGGGATTGGTCGGCTACACCTTC. Its translation is CAWNQGLVGYTF.

The V call is TRBV5-1, the J call TRBJ2-1, with D unresolved. Germline CDR1 and CDR2: SGHRS and YFSETQ. This CDR3 has 13 amino acids. Trimming pared 4 bases from V and 4 bases from J, leaving 9 bases between. CDR3 sequence: CASSETAYNEQFF. The CDR3 coding sequence is TGCGCCAGCAGCGAAACAGCATACAATGAGCAGTTCTTC.

The genes are TRBV6-1 and TRBJ1-6; no firm D call. CDR3 length: 13 residues. Trimming pared 10 bases from V and 9 bases from J, leaving 16 bases between. CDR1 is MNHNS and CDR2 is SASEGT in the germline V gene. This chain's CDR3 is CATYAWSGSPLHF. In nucleotides, the CDR3 is TGTGCCACCTACGCTTGGTCGGGTTCACCCCTCCACTTT.

The gene calls are TRBV4-2 and TRBJ2-1; D is perhaps TRBD2 (5 bases). Per the germline V gene, CDR1 is LGHNA and CDR2 is YNFKEQ. The CDR3 consists of 13 residues. V dropped 2 bases and J dropped 7 bases, with 9 bases sitting between them. The CDR3 here is CASSQPTRNEQFF. The CDR3 DNA follows: TGTGCCAGCAGCCAACCAACTAGGAATGAGCAGTTCTTC.